This TCR beta chain was identified in a study of shared clonotypes between healthy human individuals. Assay used: immunoSEQ multiplex PCR; TCRdb lists only in-frame clones, some missing. The top ten clones hold about 0.13% of a sample with about 2,500,000 clones, more than 90% of them seen once. The CDR3 has 16 residues. J gave up 0 bases and V 6 bases, and 3 bases lay outside the gene matches. Germline CDR1 reads SNHLY; CDR2 reads FYNNEI. V is TRBV2 and J is TRBJ2-3, with 13 bases matching TRBD2. The source is a man younger than 35 in good health. The material sequenced was naive CD4+ T cells sorted from blood. The subset was: CD45RA+ positively selected. The CDR3 region is CASRTSGRKSTDTQYF. CDR3 in DNA: TGTGCCAGCAGGACTAGCGGGAGGAAAAGCACAGATACGCAGTATTTT.